This TCR beta chain appears in the sequencing data of a study of T cell responses to AZD1222 COVID-19 vaccine. Here immunoSEQ multiplex PCR was the method, and the copy in TCRdb shows in-frame clones only, minus some. The sample gives roughly 180,000 clones, 80% to 90% of which show up once; 0.49% is in the top ten. As concerns this clone: Its antigen is still unknown.

Study-wide findings and caveats: Donors were largely white British and mainly female; clonal diversity was possibly underestimated.

The clonotype was recovered from an adult in good health. The material sequenced was peripheral blood, taken on day 0 of AZD1222 vaccination.

The CDR3, as DNA: TGTGCCAGCAGTGGGTCAGGGTCCCAAGAGACCCAGTACTTC. Amino acid sequence: CASSGSGSQETQYF. V usage is TRBV2 and J usage is TRBJ2-5; TRBD1 might be the D (5 bases). Germline V gene lookup returns CDR1 SNHLY and CDR2 FYNNEI. The germline V and J ends were trimmed by 4 bases and 1 base, with 10 bases remaining between them. The CDR3 spans 14 residues.